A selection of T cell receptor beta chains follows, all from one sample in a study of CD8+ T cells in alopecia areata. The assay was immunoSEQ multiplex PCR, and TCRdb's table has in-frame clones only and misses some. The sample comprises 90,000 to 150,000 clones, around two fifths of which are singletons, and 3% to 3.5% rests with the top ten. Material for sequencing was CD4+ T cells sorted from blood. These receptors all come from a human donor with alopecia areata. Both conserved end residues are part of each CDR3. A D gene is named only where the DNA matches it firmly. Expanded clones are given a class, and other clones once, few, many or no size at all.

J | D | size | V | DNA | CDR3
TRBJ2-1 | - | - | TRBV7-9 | TGTGCCAGCAGCTTAGGGCTAGCAAATGAGCAGTTCTTC | CASSLGLANEQFF
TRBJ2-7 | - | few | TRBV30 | TGTGCCTGGACCAAAGGGCAGGGATCCTACGAGCAGTACTTC | CAWTKGQGSYEQYF
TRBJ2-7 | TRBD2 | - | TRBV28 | TGTGCCAGCAGTTTCCCTAGCGGGAGTGACGAGCAGTACTTC | CASSFPSGSDEQYF
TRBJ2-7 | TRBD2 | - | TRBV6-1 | TGTGCCAGCAGATTCGCGGGGGGCCTCTACGAGCAGTACTTC | CASRFAGGLYEQYF
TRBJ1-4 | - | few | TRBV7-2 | TGTGCCAGCAGCTCCGGCAGAGCAACTAATGAAAAACTGTTTTTT | CASSSGRATNEKLFF
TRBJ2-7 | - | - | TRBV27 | TGTGCCAGCAGTTCCCCGACTCGGGACACTACCTACGAGCAGTACTTC | CASSSPTRDTTYEQYF
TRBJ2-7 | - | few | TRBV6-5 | TGTGCCAGCAGTTATGGGGCGGGAACAACCTCCTACGAGCAGTACTTC | CASSYGAGTTSYEQYF
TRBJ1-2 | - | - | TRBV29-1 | TGCAGCGTCCGCGACACTAACTATGGCTACACCTTC | CSVRDTNYGYTF
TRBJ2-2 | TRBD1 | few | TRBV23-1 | TGCGCCAGCAGTCAAATGGACAGGGGGAACACCGGGGAGCTGTTTTTT | CASSQMDRGNTGELFF
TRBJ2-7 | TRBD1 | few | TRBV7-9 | TGTGCCAGCAGCTCGGAAGGGACAGGGGCCTACGAGCAGTACTTC | CASSSEGTGAYEQYF
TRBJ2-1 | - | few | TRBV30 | TGTGCCTGGAGTGTAGGTATACCCCGTTCAGAGCAGTTCTTC | CAWSVGIPRSEQFF
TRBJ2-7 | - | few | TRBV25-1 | TGTGCCAGCAGTGAATCTGGGACTGTGGACGAGCAGTACTTC | CASSESGTVDEQYF
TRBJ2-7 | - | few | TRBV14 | TGTGCCAGCAGCCAAGAGGCCCTCTACGAGCAGTACTTC | CASSQEALYEQYF
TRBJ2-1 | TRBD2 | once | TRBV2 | TGTGCCAGCAGTGTTTATACTAGCGGTTTGTCTGAGCAGTTCTTC | CASSVYTSGLSEQFF
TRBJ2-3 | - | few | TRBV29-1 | TGCAGCGTTGGGGGGAGGTACACAGATACGCAGTATTTT | CSVGGRYTDTQYF
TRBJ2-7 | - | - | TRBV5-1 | TGCGCCAGCAGCAAGACCGGGGGTTCCTACGAGCAGTACTTC | CASSKTGGSYEQYF
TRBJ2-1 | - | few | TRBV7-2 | TGTGCCAGCAGCTCCCGGTTCAACAATGAGCAGTTCTTC | CASSSRFNNEQFF
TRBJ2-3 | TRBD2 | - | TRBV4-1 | TGCGCCAGCAGCCAAGAGGGCCTAGCGGGAGCGCAAGATACGCAGTATTTT | CASSQEGLAGAQDTQYF
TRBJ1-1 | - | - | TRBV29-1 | TGCAGCGTTGTTGAAAGACAACCGAACACTGAAGCTTTCTTT | CSVVERQPNTEAFF
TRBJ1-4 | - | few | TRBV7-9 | TGTGCCAGCAGCTCAAAAGTAGGGCAGGCTAATGAAAAACTGTTTTTT | CASSSKVGQANEKLFF
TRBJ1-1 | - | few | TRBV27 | TGTGCCAGTCGCCAGGCTCCCGGGAACACTGAAGCTTTCTTT | CASRQAPGNTEAFF
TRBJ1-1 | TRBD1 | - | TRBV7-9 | TGTGCCAGCAGCTGGACAGGGGGGAACACTGAAGCTTTCTTT | CASSWTGGNTEAFF
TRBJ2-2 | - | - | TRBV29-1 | TGCAGCGTTGAACGGGGGCCCACCGGGGAGCTGTTTTTT | CSVERGPTGELFF
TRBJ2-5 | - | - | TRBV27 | TGTGCCAGCAGCTCCCGGGCCAGAGAGACCCAGTACTTC | CASSSRARETQYF
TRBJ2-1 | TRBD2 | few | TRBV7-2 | TGTGCCAGCAGCCAAGGTCGACTAGCTAACAATGAGCAGTTCTTC | CASSQGRLANNEQFF
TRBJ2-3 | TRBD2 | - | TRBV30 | TGTGCCTGGAGTGGACTAGCTGCAACTAGCACAGATACGCAGTATTTT | CAWSGLAATSTDTQYF
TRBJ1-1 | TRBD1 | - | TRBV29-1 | TGCAGCGTTGCCGACAGGGTGGGCACTGAAGCTTTCTTT | CSVADRVGTEAFF
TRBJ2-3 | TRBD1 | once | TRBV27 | TGTGCCAGCCGTGGACAGGGGGCAAGGACGCAGTATTTT | CASRGQGARTQYF
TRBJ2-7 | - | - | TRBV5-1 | TGCGCCAGCAGCTTGGGGGCAGGGATTACCTACGAGCAGTACTTC | CASSLGAGITYEQYF
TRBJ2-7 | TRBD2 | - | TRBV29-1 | TGCAGCGTTGGAACGGGGACTAGCGGGAGGAGGGAGCAGTACTTC | CSVGTGTSGRREQYF
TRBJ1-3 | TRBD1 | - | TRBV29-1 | TGCAGCGTTGAGCGGGACAGCTCTGGAAACACCATATATTTT | CSVERDSSGNTIYF
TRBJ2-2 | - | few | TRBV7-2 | TGTGCCAGCAGCTTATTCGGTCGGGCTTCGAACACCGGGGAGCTGTTTTTT | CASSLFGRASNTGELFF
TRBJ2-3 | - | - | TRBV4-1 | TGCGCCAGCAGCCAAGATGGGCCGGTCGGAGCAGATACGCAGTATTTT | CASSQDGPVGADTQYF
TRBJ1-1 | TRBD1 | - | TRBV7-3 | TGTGCCAGCAGCTTAGGGACAGAGAACACTGAAGCTTTCTTT | CASSLGTENTEAFF
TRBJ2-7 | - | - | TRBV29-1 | TGCAGCGCTGGGGACTCCGAGCAGTACTTC | CSAGDSEQYF
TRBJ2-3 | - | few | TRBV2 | TGTGCCAGCAGTGTTTGGAGGACAGATACGCAGTATTTT | CASSVWRTDTQYF
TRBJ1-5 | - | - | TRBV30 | TGTGCCTGGAGTGGACAGACCTCTCGCAATCAGCCCCAGCATTTT | CAWSGQTSRNQPQHF
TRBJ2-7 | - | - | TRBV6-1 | TGTGCCAGCCGCCAAGGTAGCTACGAGCAGTACTTC | CASRQGSYEQYF
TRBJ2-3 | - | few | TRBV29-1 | TGCAGCGTTGAAGAGGGGGTTACGCAGTATTTT | CSVEEGVTQYF
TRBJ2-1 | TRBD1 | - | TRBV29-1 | TGCAGCGTTGAGGACAGGGGGAAAGTTGTGCAGTTCTTC | CSVEDRGKVVQFF
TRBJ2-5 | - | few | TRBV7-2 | TGTGCCAGCAGCTTCGGGGGCAACCAAGAGACCCAGTACTTC | CASSFGGNQETQYF
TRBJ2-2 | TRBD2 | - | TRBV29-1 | TGCAGCGGCGGGGGTAACGGGGAGCTGTTTTTT | CSGGGNGELFF
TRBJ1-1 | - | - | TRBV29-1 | TGCAGCGTTGAGGTAACGGGGCGGACTGAAGCTTTCTTT | CSVEVTGRTEAFF
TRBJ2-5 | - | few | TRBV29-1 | TGCAGCGTTGGACCCGTGGAGAGAAATATCCAAGAGACCCAGTACTTC | CSVGPVERNIQETQYF
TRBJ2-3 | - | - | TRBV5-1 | TGCGCCAGCAGCTCCCCGGGACTTCATACGCAGTATTTT | CASSSPGLHTQYF
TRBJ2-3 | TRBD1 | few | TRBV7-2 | TGTGCCAGCAGCTTTGCGGGACAGGGGGGAGATACGCAGTATTTT | CASSFAGQGGDTQYF
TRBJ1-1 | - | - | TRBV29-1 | TGCAGCGTTGCCAAAGGGTCCACTGAAGCTTTCTTT | CSVAKGSTEAFF
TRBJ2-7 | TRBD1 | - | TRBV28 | TGTGCCAGCAGTGCCGACGGGACAGGGTCCGCCTACGAGCAGTACTTC | CASSADGTGSAYEQYF